These T cell receptor beta chains were read from a single sample in a study of blood T cells in healthy people across ages. One entry per CDR3 protein, called by TCRdb with MiXCR from the 5' RACE reads. The sample holds some 730,000 distinct CDR3 sequences, around a fifth seen once. Sequenced sample: blood. Receptors originate from a man between 65 and 80 years old in good health. Both conserved end residues are part of each CDR3.

j_gene	v_gene	CDR3aa
TRBJ1-4	TRBV6-4	CASARERDEKLFF
TRBJ1-2	TRBV5-1	CASSGGQGIDCGYTF
TRBJ1-4	TRBV11-2	CASSPVTGGGEKLFF
TRBJ1-2	TRBV19	CASSPLAGKGYGYTF
TRBJ1-6	TRBV20-1	CSASDRATYNSPLHF
TRBJ1-2	TRBV12-3/TRBV12-4	CASSLAQSYGYTF
TRBJ1-5	TRBV18	CASSPGDQPQHF
TRBJ2-1	TRBV28	CASEPLGGQGMASGRSGPYNEQFF
TRBJ2-3	TRBV5-1	CASSRTGDSSTDTQYF
TRBJ1-2	TRBV18	CASSPRNDRVNGYTF
TRBJ1-1	TRBV5-1	CASSLQPVEGAEAFF
TRBJ1-6	TRBV12-3/TRBV12-4	CASRPDRSPRNSPLHF
TRBJ2-7	TRBV20-1	CSLGGGTYEQYF
TRBJ2-3	TRBV7-8	CASSSGTSHSSQYF
TRBJ2-3	TRBV5-1	CASSPGTRATDTQYF
TRBJ2-5	TRBV5-1	CASSLARLAEETQYF
TRBJ1-4	TRBV21-1	CASSARLLKNCFF
TRBJ2-2	TRBV7-2	CAAQGAGELFF
TRBJ1-1	TRBV19	CASSVDSGNTEAFF
TRBJ2-1	TRBV20-1	CSAIGTSNEQFF
.	TRBV14	CASSQGLLAEPRRGETQYF
TRBJ1-1	TRBV4-1	CASSQDTGGNAEAFF
TRBJ1-1	TRBV12-3/TRBV12-4	CAIKQGSRTEAFF
TRBJ1-3	TRBV12-3/TRBV12-4	CASTQFGAVSGNTIYF
TRBJ2-5	TRBV7-8	CASTLGGVQETQYF
TRBJ2-3	TRBV12-3/TRBV12-4	CASSLASAAGDTQYF
.	TRBV12-3/TRBV12-4	CASSPSGSYEQYF
TRBJ2-4	TRBV27	CASSLSISPKNIQYF
TRBJ1-3	TRBV7-6	CASSLGAASGNTIYF
TRBJ2-6	TRBV6-6	CASSGISGLGANVLTF
TRBJ1-3	TRBV7-2	CASSYTGYGNTIYF
TRBJ1-1	TRBV30	CAWQTGQGNTEAFF
TRBJ1-1	TRBV5-6	CASKPGEGTKAFF
TRBJ2-3	TRBV2	CASRAYKPTDTQYF
TRBJ2-2	TRBV2	CASSEWGGLAGANTGELFF
TRBJ2-5	TRBV3-1	CASSQAGSRETQYF
TRBJ2-3	TRBV11-3	CASRTSATDTQYF
.	TRBV20-1	CSANPGTSGSQTQYF
TRBJ2-1	TRBV14	CASSQGSGRLNNEQFF
TRBJ2-1	TRBV2	CASVLAQSYNEQFF
.	TRBV27	CASSLAGAEQYF
TRBJ1-3	TRBV9	CASTRVGNTIYF
TRBJ2-3	TRBV12-3/TRBV12-4	CASSPLGILQYF
TRBJ2-7	TRBV5-1	CASSLTGDSSTKQYF
TRBJ2-2	TRBV11-2	CASSLRGRSGELFF
TRBJ2-3	TRBV29-1	CSVRDSGRDTQYF
.	TRBV5-1	CASSLGGDARYEQYF
TRBJ2-3	TRBV20-1	CSARDYKDTQYF
TRBJ1-5	TRBV19	CAPLVDSNQPQHF
TRBJ2-3	TRBV7-2	CASRRLAGSVDTQYF
TRBJ2-1	TRBV20-1	CSARLRELAYNEQFF
TRBJ2-5	TRBV10-3	CVISAAGEQYF
TRBJ1-2	TRBV28	CASSPSGTEHYYGYTF
TRBJ2-4	TRBV6-2/TRBV6-3	CASSESSGKNIQYF
TRBJ2-5	TRBV15	CATSRPQSQETQYF